This T cell receptor beta chain was retrieved from a study of blood T cell repertoires in COVID-19. Measured with immunoSEQ multiplex PCR; TCRdb has only the in-frame clones, and not every one. The sample contains approximately 280,000 clones, around 90% of which appear only once. The CDR3 loop spans 14 amino acids. Trimming pared 4 bases from V and 6 bases from J, leaving 17 bases between. Germline CDR1 is SGHRS and CDR2 is YFSETQ. This clone has ten or more counts. This receptor was taken from a woman younger than 45 with COVID-19, enrolled during active disease. The chain couples TRBV5-1 to TRBJ2-7; D may be TRBD1 (6 bases). Sequencing was done on a sample of peripheral blood. The CDR3 region is CASSEQGSSLEQYF. DNA for the CDR3: TGCGCCAGCAGCGAACAGGGAAGCTCTCTCGAGCAGTACTTC.